This T cell receptor beta chain appears in the sequencing data of a study of cytomegalovirus exposure and HLA in healthy donors. General study points: In a later analysis, specific HLA alleles were associated with 15,000 or so TCR beta sequences at a 0.05 false discovery rate. The study listed around 150 cytomegalovirus-associated TCR beta chains.

13 Jbeta primers and 60 Vbeta primers were used for the PCR. Profiled with immunoSEQ multiplex PCR; TCRdb holds only in-frame clones, not every one. This table holds about 140,000 clones, around 80% found once. To note about this clone: Its antigen is not identified.

V shed 0 bases, J shed 3 bases, and the junction held 9 bases outside the gene matches. The CDR3 spans 17 residues. The germline V gene has CDR1 SGHNT and CDR2 YYREEE (reference sequence). The chain is built from TRBV5-4 and TRBJ2-7, with TRBD1 matching 10 bases. The material sequenced was PBMCs. This clonotype was sampled from a female donor in good health and CMV-seronegative. For the CDR3, the DNA is TGTGCCAGCAGCTTGGCGCGGGGACAGGGGAATGACTACGAGCAGTACTTC. It encodes CASSLARGQGNDYEQYF. Full variable domain (missing parts from reference TRBV5-4 and TRBJ2-7): ETGVTQSPTHLIKTRGQQVTLRCSSQSGHNTVSWYQQALGQGPQFIFQYYREEENGRGNFPPRFSGLQFPNYSSELNVNALELDDSALYLCASSLARGQGNDYEQYFGPGTRLTVT.